A selection of T cell receptor beta chains follows, all from one sample in a study of cytomegalovirus exposure and HLA in healthy donors. Measured with immunoSEQ multiplex PCR; TCRdb has only the in-frame clones, and not every one. This table has about 130,000 clones, more than 80% appearing once. The specimen sequenced was PBMCs. These receptors all stem from a man aged 40-49 years in good health and CMV-seronegative. Each CDR3 is given with its conserved first and last residue. A D gene is named only where the DNA matches it firmly. Only some rows state a clone size, as once, few, many or a class for expanded clones.

-	TRBV7-9	TRBD2	TRBJ2-5	CASSMTSLETQYF	TGTGCCAGCAGCATGACTAGCTTGGAGACCCAGTACTTC
-	TRBV5-1	-	TRBJ2-5	CASSLGLASETQYF	TGCGCCAGCAGCTTGGGGCTAGCGAGTGAGACCCAGTACTTC
-	TRBV5-1	TRBD1	TRBJ1-1	CASSGGQAGEAFF	TGCGCCAGCAGCGGGGGACAGGCTGGTGAAGCTTTCTTT
-	TRBV25-1	-	TRBJ1-2	CASSGAAGPDGYTF	TGTGCCAGCAGTGGGGCGGCGGGCCCAGATGGCTACACCTTC
-	TRBV29-1	TRBD1	TRBJ2-7	CSVERGQGIHEQYF	TGCAGCGTTGAACGGGGACAGGGGATCCACGAGCAGTACTTC
many	TRBV4-1	-	TRBJ1-4	CASSQARQSFSTNEKLFF	TGCGCCAGCAGCCAGGCACGACAGAGCTTCTCAACTAATGAAAAACTGTTTTTT
-	TRBV2	-	TRBJ1-5	CASSRDSNQPQHF	TGTGCCAGCAGTCGGGATTCCAATCAGCCCCAGCATTTT
-	TRBV2	-	TRBJ1-5	CASSGAPDQPQHF	TGTGCCAGCAGTGGGGCCCCCGATCAGCCCCAGCATTTT
once	TRBV6-1	-	TRBJ2-7	CASIWQTTLGYEQYF	TGTGCCAGCATTTGGCAGACGACCCTAGGATACGAGCAGTACTTC
-	TRBV30	-	TRBJ1-5	CAWRFKGTPNQPQHF	TGTGCCTGGAGGTTCAAAGGGACACCAAATCAGCCCCAGCATTTT
-	TRBV19	TRBD1	TRBJ1-4	CASSPGTGVKLFF	TGTGCCAGTAGTCCGGGGACAGGGGTAAAACTGTTTTTT
-	TRBV15	-	TRBJ2-7	CATSRARDEQYF	TGTGCCACCAGCAGAGCGCGCGACGAGCAGTACTTC
-	TRBV6-5	TRBD1	TRBJ2-2	CASSKGTVLGELFF	TGTGCCAGCAGTAAAGGGACAGTCCTCGGGGAGCTGTTTTTT
-	TRBV28	-	TRBJ1-2	CASSQGGTNYGYTF	TGTGCCAGCAGCCAGGGAGGGACTAACTATGGCTACACCTTC
few	TRBV6-1	-	TRBJ1-6	CASSEAERSSSYNSPLHF	TGTGCCAGCAGTGAAGCGGAGAGGTCGAGCTCCTATAATTCACCCCTCCACTTT
-	TRBV27	TRBD1	TRBJ1-2	CASSRKLTGGKDYGYTF	TGTGCCAGCAGCCGAAAGCTAACAGGGGGAAAAGACTATGGCTACACCTTC
-	TRBV5-1	-	TRBJ2-7	CASSPGGYEQYF	TGCGCCAGCAGCCCAGGAGGTTACGAGCAGTACTTC
-	TRBV18	TRBD1	TRBJ1-2	CASSPIGTGNPNYGYTF	TGTGCCAGCTCACCTATAGGGACAGGAAATCCTAACTATGGCTACACCTTC
-	TRBV15	TRBD2	TRBJ2-1	CATSRTGGESQFF	TGTGCCACCAGCAGGACCGGGGGGGAGTCCCAGTTCTTC
-	TRBV9	TRBD1	TRBJ2-7	CASSVGTGTYEQYF	TGTGCCAGCAGCGTAGGGACAGGGACCTACGAGCAGTACTTC
-	TRBV6-1	-	TRBJ2-7	CASSEAAVSSYEQYF	TGTGCCAGCAGTGAAGCAGCGGTGAGCTCCTACGAGCAGTACTTC
-	TRBV6-5	TRBD1	TRBJ1-2	CASSYSLTGHYGYTF	TGTGCCAGCAGTTACTCGCTGACAGGGCATTATGGCTACACCTTC
-	TRBV19	TRBD1	TRBJ2-7	CASTPGTGATYEQYF	TGTGCCAGTACCCCAGGGACAGGGGCAACCTACGAGCAGTACTTC
-	TRBV4-2	-	TRBJ1-4	CASSQDWEGGEKLFF	TGTGCCAGCAGCCAAGACTGGGAGGGGGGTGAAAAACTGTTTTTT
-	TRBV6-1	-	TRBJ2-5	CASIGGAGETQYF	TGTGCCAGCATTGGAGGGGCCGGAGAGACCCAGTACTTC